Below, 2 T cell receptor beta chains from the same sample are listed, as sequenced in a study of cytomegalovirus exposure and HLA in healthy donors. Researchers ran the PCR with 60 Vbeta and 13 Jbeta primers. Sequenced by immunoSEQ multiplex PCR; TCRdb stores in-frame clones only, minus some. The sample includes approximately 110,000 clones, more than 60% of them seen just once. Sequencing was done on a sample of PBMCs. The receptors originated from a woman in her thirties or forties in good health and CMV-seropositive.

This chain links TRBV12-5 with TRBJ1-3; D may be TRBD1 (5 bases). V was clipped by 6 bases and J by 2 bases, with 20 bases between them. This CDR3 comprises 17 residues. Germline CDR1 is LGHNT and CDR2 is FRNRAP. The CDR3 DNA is TGTGCTAGTGGCGAGATATGGGGCGCTTCGACTGGAAACACCATATATTTT. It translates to CASGEIWGASTGNTIYF.

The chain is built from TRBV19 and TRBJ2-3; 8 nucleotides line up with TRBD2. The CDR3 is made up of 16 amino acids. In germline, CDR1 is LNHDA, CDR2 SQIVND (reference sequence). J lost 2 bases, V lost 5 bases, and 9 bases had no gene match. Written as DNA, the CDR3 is TGTGCCAGTAGTCGCCCTGGGCGGGGGGCCACAGATACGCAGTATTTT. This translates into CASSRPGRGATDTQYF.